This T cell receptor (beta chain) came from a study of T cells after yellow fever vaccination (dated by TCRdb to the late 2010s). Some background on the complete study: The SMART-Seq v4 Ultra Low Input RNA kit was used to prepare libraries from fractions with low cell numbers. Two healthy male donors made up the cohort, one aged 18 to 30 years and the other aged 30 to 40 years. To follow T-cell clones before and after primary and booster YFV17D yellow fever vaccination, bulk TCR alpha and beta repertoires were sequenced over time. Blood was drawn at multiple timepoints before and after primary and secondary immunization, with bulk PBMC replicates and cell subsets isolated. What the study reported, not specific to this receptor: Computational filtering was required because FACS-sorted repertoires could contain abundant contaminating clonotypes from the bulk population. Compared with the primary T-cell response, the secondary T-cell response was weaker but faster, peaking on day 5 rather than day 15. Because only a couple of donors were included in the study, the extent to which the findings can be generalized is limited. A small share of clonotypes occurred in both CD4 and CD8 compartments, likely arising from convergent recombination. Most clones expanded after primary vaccination (around 96% of CD4 and roughly 91% of CD8) were re-detected after the booster, suggesting that broad memory maintenance occurred.

Trimming leaves V shorter by 1 base and J shorter by 3 bases, with the junction holding 7 bases beyond the gene matches. CDR1 and CDR2, looked up from the germline V gene, are MGHRA and YSYEKL. From the cysteine through the phenylalanine, the CDR3 covers 16 amino acids. Only the CDR3 DNA is retained, 48 bases long and in frame from the first base. Sequencing took place on an Illumina NovaSeq 6000. TCR cDNA was made using 5'RACE template switching, a step that added a universal primer site and unique molecular identifiers. cDNA synthesis was primed from both the TCR alpha and TCR beta constant segments. Library amplification used two PCR steps, and the second PCR step added sample barcodes and sequencing adapters. Sequencing of libraries was done on Illumina HiSeq 2500 (2x100 bp) or NovaSeq (2x150 bp). The authors processed their data as follows. Demultiplexing of reads and collapsing into UMI consensus sequences were performed with MIGEC, and V(D)J alignment was carried out with MiXCR. Vaccine-responding clonotypes were defined with edgeR using replicate PBMC samples, requiring FDR below 0.01 and a log2 fold change above 5 up to day 15. Bulk clonotypes were assigned CD4 or CD8 identity according to which sequenced CD4 or CD8 repertoire held them at higher abundance. TCRdb trimmed public reads at Q25 via fastp, called clones via MiXCR and kept in-frame beta chains. Each CDR3 protein gets just one entry, which takes the most common genes and DNA from the rows behind it. These V and J calls are TCRdb output, not the study's own analysis. The sample yields some 300,000 distinct CDR3 sequences; less than 9.5% were counted once. The ten largest make up about 3% of the sample.

This clonotype was seen more than once but under ten times. Its cognate antigen has yet to be identified. Qualities for individual bases were not recorded, and no much larger clone is one base off. The treatment or condition label corresponds to: live attenuated yellow fever vaccine strain. PBMCs were isolated from peripheral blood using a standard Ficoll-Paque protocol. Dynabeads CD4 and CD8 positive selection kits were used to isolate CD4 and CD8 T-cell fractions. TriZol was used to extract RNA from bulk PBMCs, from CD4 and CD8 fractions, and from dextramer-positive and dextramer-negative fractions.

This sample comprised CD4+ T cells sorted from PBMCs, obtained 5 days after the yellow fever booster vaccination. The receptor comes from a man aged 18 to 29 who received the YFV17D yellow fever vaccine. The sequence is built from TRBV4-1 and TRBJ2-7, and 9 bases in between align with TRBD1. The nucleotide sequence is given as TGCGCCAGCAGCCAAGGGGGGACAGGGATCGGCTACGAGCAGTACTTC. Its amino acids are CASSQGGTGIGYEQYF.